One sample yielded the 15 T cell receptor beta chains listed below, sequenced in a study of shared clonotypes between healthy human individuals (dated by TCRdb to between 2020 and 2021). The library was prepared using the immunoSEQ multiplex PCR assay. TCRdb re-hosts the immuneACCESS table, in-frame sequences only. Its copies lack some clones; in the studies checked, an unresolved V gene accounts for under half of them, and the cause for the rest is not known. The sample contains under 1,100,000 clones, about 80% of them found a single time. Clones ranked in the top ten supply approximately 1.5% of the sample. Sequencing was carried out using memory CD4+ T cells sorted from blood. In the paper's terms, the cell subset or site label means: CD45RA-negative fraction. The receptors originated from a man aged 18 to 29 in good health.

The V gene is TRBV7-9, the J gene TRBJ2-6; 8 bases fit TRBD2. The CDR3 covers 18 residues. V lost 8 bases and J lost 0; bases outside the gene matches: 12. Germline V gives CDR1 SEHNR, CDR2 FQNEAQ (reference sequence). The CDR3 protein is CASDSLKAGVSGANVLTF. The CDR3 nucleotides are TGTGCCAGCGACTCCCTTAAAGCGGGAGTCTCTGGGGCCAACGTCCTGACTTTC. Drawing the rest from reference TRBV7-9 and TRBJ2-6, the complete variable domain is DTGVSQNPRHKITKRGQNVTFRCDPISEHNRLYWYRQTLGQGPEFLTYFQNEAQLEKSRLLSDRFSAERPKGSFSTLEIQRTEQGDSAMYLCASDSLKAGVSGANVLTFGAGSRLTVL.

This clone was counted many times. The chain recombines TRBV6-5 with TRBJ1-1; TRBD1 agrees at 9 bases. Trimming took 6 bases from V and 3 from J; bases not matched to a gene: 8. Germline lookup yields CDR1 MNHEY and CDR2 SVGAGI. This CDR3 is built from 15 residues. CDR3 loop: CASSQPTGGYTEAFF. DNA of the CDR3: TGTGCCAGCAGCCAACCGACAGGGGGTTACACTGAAGCTTTCTTT.

This clone was seen just once. The chain recombines TRBV6-5 with TRBJ2-7; TRBD2 agrees at 13 bases. V shed 4 bases, J shed 3 bases, and the junction held 3 bases outside the gene matches. This CDR3 comprises 15 residues. CDR1 and CDR2 (germline): MNHEY, SVGAGI. As DNA, the CDR3 is TGTGCCAGCAGTTTGGGACTAGCGGGAATCTACGAGCAGTACTTC. This encodes CASSLGLAGIYEQYF.

A few counts support this clone. The chain has TRBV7-8 and TRBJ1-1; no reliable D call. Germline V gene lookup returns CDR1 SGHVS and CDR2 FQNEAQ. The CDR3 has 12 amino acids. V was clipped by 5 bases and J by 10 bases, with 14 bases between them. The CDR3 nucleotides read TGTGCCAGCAGCGAGATACAGCAGCGAGCTTTCTTT. Encoded protein: CASSEIQQRAFF.

V gene TRBV6-1 combines with J gene TRBJ2-3, with a weak D call TRBD2 (6 bases). Germline CDR1 is MNHNS and CDR2 is SASEGT. The CDR3 is made up of 11 amino acids. With 9 bases removed from V and 9 bases from J, the gap between germline ends came to 13 bases. In DNA form, the CDR3 reads TGTGCCAGTGACCGACTAGGCACGCAGTATTTT. Translation gives CASDRLGTQYF.

The gene calls are TRBV27 and TRBJ2-3, with D perhaps matching TRBD2 (7 bases). Germline CDR1 is MNHEY and CDR2 is SMNVEV (reference sequence). This CDR3 is built from 14 residues. Trimming removed 6 bases at V and 2 bases at J, with 12 bases between. The CDR3 nucleotides read TGTGCCAGCAGCCGGGGGGCTATCACAGATACGCAGTATTTT. Protein sequence: CASSRGAITDTQYF.

In DNA form, the CDR3 reads TGTGCCAGCTCCCCCATTCCAGGGGGCGAGCAGTACTTC. It yields the protein CASSPIPGGEQYF. The chain joins TRBV18 to TRBJ2-7; 7 nucleotides match TRBD1. The germline V gene encodes CDR1 KGHSH and CDR2 LQKENI. This CDR3 has 13 amino acids. With 6 bases clipped from V and 6 bases from J, the junction kept 8 bases outside the gene matches.

This clone has a handful of counts. The chain has TRBV28 and TRBJ1-2, with 12 bases that match TRBD1. The CDR3 totals 16 residues. V was pared by 2 bases and J by 4 bases, with 5 bases of the junction left unmatched. Germline V CDR1 and CDR2: MDHEN, SYDVKM. This CDR3 is CASSLIGTGGTYGYTF. CDR3 DNA: TGTGCCAGCAGTTTAATAGGGACAGGGGGCACCTATGGCTACACCTTC.

The J gene is TRBJ2-7, the V gene TRBV7-8; D tentatively reads TRBD1 or TRBD2 (5 bases each). From germline, CDR1 is SGHVS and CDR2 FQNEAQ. V was pared by 5 bases and J by 3 bases, with 17 bases between. This CDR3 region has 15 residues. The CDR3 region is CASSIRADNLYEQYF. The CDR3 coding sequence is TGTGCCAGCAGCATCCGAGCGGACAACCTCTACGAGCAGTACTTC.

This chain links TRBV27 with TRBJ1-2; 9 nucleotides agree with TRBD1. Germline V gives CDR1 MNHEY, CDR2 SMNVEV (reference sequence). Unmatched junction bases numbered 4, after V lost 8 bases and J lost 3 bases. The CDR3 is 13 amino acids. The CDR3 DNA follows: TGTGCCAGCGGCCGGACAGGGGACTATGGCTACACCTTC. It is translated as CASGRTGDYGYTF.

This clone was counted between two and nine times. This chain connects TRBV7-8 to TRBJ1-3; perhaps TRBD1 as D (6 bases). Germline CDR1 is SGHVS and CDR2 is FQNEAQ. The CDR3 runs to 15 residues. V lost 2 bases to trimming and J lost 0 bases, with 8 bases between them. The CDR3 loop is CASSLIGGSGNTIYF. The DNA of the CDR3 is TGTGCCAGCAGCTTAATAGGGGGCTCTGGAAACACCATATATTTT.

The chain joins TRBV10-3 to TRBJ2-7, with D possibly being TRBD2 (5 bases). The V end lost 2 bases, the J end lost 1 base, and 9 bases lay between the germline ends. The CDR3 has 14 residues. Germline loops: CDR1 ENHRY, CDR2 SYGVKD. The CDR3 DNA reads TGTGCCATCAGTGAGGGCTCGGGGTCCTACGAGCAGTACTTC. It codes for CAISEGSGSYEQYF.

This chain links TRBV6-6 with TRBJ1-1, with a tentative D call TRBD1 (5 bases). CDR3 length: 15 amino acids. The germline V and J ends were trimmed by 2 bases and 1 base, with 11 bases remaining between them. The V gene's germline CDR1 is MNHNY and CDR2 SVGAGI (reference sequence). CDR3 protein: CASSYPGTGNTEAFF. In nucleotides, the CDR3 is TGTGCCAGCAGTTACCCCGGGACCGGGAACACTGAAGCTTTCTTT.

Notes on this clone: This specimen includes other DNA sequences encoding the same CDR3. The chain is built from TRBV6-5 and TRBJ1-2, with no clear D. Germline-derived CDR1 and CDR2 are MNHEY and SVGAGI. Trimming removed 2 bases at V and 0 bases at J, with 4 bases between. The CDR3 totals 13 residues. CDR3 nucleotide sequence: TGTGCCAGCAGTTACGGGGCTAACTATGGCTACACCTTC. Translation gives CASSYGANYGYTF.

The chain has TRBV11-2 and TRBJ2-2, with D possibly being TRBD1 (7 bases). CDR3 length: 14 amino acids. Germline assignment: CDR1 SGHAT and CDR2 FQNNGV. Trimming pared 3 bases from V and 6 bases from J, leaving 11 bases between. The CDR3 DNA follows: TGTGCCAGCAGCTTCCAGGGGGGAGCCGGGGAGCTGTTTTTT. This sequence encodes CASSFQGGAGELFF.